This T cell receptor (beta chain) is from a study of blood T cells in healthy people across ages. The wider study: Template-switching capture recovered about one barcoded beta molecule per two T cells. Study-level points and caveats: In older individuals, TCR beta diversity per million T cells was lower, falling roughly linearly with age.

The germline gives CDR1 SQVTM, CDR2 ANQGSEA. V was pared by 5 bases and J by 2 bases, with 6 bases between. The CDR3 totals 12 residues. PCR was performed a second time for about 7 to 11 cycles using a sample-barcoded 5' primer and a J-beta primer mix. TCRdb used MiXCR to reprocess the 5' RACE reads, holding one entry per CDR3 protein. The sample carries hundreds of thousands of distinct CDR3 sequences, more than 25% recorded once. In regard to this clonotype: The antigen is unknown.

These data were also filed under a second study, of T cells of mothers and their children.

The sample was blood. This receptor was obtained from a boy younger than 18 in good health. The rearrangement uses TRBV29-1 and TRBJ1-4; D is unresolved. The CDR3 DNA sequence: TGCAGCGTTTGGGCGACTAATGAAAAACTGTTTTTT. It encodes CSVWATNEKLFF.